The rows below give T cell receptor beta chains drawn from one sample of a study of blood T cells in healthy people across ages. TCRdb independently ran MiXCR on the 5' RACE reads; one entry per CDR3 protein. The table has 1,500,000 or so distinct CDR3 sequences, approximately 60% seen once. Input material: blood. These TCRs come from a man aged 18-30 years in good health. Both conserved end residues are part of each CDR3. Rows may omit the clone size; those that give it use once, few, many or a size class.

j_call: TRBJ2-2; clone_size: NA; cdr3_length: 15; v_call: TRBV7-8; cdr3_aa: CASSLAPENTGELFF
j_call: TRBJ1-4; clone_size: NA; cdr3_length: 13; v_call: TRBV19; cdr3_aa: CASLDGTNEKLFF
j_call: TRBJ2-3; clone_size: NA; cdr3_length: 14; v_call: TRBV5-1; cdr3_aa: CASRSGGAVDTQYF
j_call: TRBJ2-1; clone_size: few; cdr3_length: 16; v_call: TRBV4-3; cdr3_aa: CASSQVVLAGDNEQFF
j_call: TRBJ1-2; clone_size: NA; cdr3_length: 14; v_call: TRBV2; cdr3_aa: CASRGQVPNYGYTF
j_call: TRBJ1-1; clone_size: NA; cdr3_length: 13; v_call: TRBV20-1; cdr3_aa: CSARDWAGNEAFF
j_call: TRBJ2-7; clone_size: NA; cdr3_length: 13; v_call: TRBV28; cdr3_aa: CASSIVGGYEQYF
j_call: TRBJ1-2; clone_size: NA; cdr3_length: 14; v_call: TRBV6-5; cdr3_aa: CASSYSKGGYGYTF
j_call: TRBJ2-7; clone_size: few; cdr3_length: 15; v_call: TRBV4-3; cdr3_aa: CASSQLTGPSYEQYF
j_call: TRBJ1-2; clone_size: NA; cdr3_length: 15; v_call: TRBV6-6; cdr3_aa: CASSYGTDRGYGYTF
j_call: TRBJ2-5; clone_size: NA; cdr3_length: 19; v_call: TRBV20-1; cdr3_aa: CSARAPPSGRKVLRETQYF
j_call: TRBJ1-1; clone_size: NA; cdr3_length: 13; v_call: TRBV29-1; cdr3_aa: CSAHGPMNTEAFF
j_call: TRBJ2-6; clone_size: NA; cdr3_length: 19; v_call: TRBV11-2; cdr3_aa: CASSLFRVASDSGANVLTF
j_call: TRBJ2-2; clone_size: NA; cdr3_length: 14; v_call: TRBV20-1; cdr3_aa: CSARRGFNTGELFF
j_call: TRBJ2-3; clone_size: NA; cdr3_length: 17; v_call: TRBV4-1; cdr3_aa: CASSQVPSGTLGNTQYF
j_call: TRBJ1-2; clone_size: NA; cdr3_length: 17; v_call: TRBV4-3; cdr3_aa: CASSQEIVAGGLHGYTF
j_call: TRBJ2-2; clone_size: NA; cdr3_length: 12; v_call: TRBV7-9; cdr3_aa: CASSFDNGELFF
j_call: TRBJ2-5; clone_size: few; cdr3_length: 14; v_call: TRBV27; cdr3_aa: CASSLRGAEETQYF
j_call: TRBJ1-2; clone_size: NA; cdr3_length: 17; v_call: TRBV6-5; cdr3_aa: CASSYSETGGTLGGYTF
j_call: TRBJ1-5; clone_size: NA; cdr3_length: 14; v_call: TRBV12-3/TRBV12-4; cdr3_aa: CASSFVGSNQPQHF
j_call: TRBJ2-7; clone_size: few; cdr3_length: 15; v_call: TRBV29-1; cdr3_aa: CSVVGREGTLDEQYF
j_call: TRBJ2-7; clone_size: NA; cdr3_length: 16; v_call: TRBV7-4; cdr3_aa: CASSLWGRGLSYEQYF
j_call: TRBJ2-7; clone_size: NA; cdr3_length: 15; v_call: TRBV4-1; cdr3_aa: CASSQRTGGPYEQYF
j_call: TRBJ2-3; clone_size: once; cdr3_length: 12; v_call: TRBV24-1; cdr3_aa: CATSVGTDTQYF
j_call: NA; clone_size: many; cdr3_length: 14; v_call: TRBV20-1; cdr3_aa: CSAPGTSGGETQYF
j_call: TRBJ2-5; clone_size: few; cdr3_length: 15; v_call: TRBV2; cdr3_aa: CASSEYGGGKETQYF
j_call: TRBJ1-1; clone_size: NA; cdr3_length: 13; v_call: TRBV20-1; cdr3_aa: CSAADRLNTEAFF
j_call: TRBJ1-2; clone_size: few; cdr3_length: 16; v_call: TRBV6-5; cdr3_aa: CASSYSNGQANYGYTF
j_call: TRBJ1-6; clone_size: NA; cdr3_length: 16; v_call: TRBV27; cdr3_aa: CASSFTGTQGSSPLHF
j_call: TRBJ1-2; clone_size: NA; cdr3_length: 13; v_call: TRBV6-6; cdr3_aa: CASNLEKGTGYTF
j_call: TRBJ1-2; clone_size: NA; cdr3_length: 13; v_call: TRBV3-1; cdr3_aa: CASSQGRETPYTF
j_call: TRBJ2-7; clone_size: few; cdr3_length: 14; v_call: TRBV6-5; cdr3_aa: CASSWNIQGHEQYF
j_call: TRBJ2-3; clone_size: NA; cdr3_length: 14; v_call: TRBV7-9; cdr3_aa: CASSSLPGPDTQYF
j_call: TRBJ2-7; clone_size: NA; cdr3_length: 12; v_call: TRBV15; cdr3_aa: CATSSSGNEQYF
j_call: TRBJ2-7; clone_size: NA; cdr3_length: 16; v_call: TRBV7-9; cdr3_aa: CASSDGTSGRAVEQYF
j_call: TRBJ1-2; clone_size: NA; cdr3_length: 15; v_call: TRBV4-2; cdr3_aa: CASSQAGFGGYGYTF
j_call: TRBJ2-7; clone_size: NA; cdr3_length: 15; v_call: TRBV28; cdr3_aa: CASRVPGQGVYEQYF
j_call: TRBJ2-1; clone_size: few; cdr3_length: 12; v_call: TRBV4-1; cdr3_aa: CASSPQDNEQFF
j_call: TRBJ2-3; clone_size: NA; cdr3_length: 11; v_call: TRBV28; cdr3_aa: CASSFGTGEYF
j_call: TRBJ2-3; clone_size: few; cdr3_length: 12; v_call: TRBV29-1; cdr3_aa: CSVHTQPDTQYF
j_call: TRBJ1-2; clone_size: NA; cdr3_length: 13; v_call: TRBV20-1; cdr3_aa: CSASQATNYGYTF
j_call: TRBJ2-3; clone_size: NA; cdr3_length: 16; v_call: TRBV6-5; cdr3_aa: CASSLGLAVSTDTQYF
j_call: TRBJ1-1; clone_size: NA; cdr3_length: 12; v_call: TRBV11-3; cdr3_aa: CASSAGGLEAFF
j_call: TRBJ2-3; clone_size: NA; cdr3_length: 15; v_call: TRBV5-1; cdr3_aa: CASSPAVYSTDTQYF
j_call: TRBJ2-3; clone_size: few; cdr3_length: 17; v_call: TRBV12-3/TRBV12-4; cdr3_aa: CASSQGASGGAEDTQYF
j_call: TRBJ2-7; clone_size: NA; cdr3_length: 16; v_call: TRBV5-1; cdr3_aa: CASSPGGTGVTYEQYF
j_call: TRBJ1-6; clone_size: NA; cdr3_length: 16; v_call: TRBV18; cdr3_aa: CASSNNGQGSSSPLHF
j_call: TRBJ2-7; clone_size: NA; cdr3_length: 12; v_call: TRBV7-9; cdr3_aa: CASTSQGYEQYF
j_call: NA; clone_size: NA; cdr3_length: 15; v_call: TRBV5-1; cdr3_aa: CASSLEYFSGYEQYF
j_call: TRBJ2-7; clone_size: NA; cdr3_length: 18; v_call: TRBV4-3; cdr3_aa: CASSQDPLGTGSSYEQYF
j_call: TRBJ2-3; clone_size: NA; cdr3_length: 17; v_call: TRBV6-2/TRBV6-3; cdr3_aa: CASRIRGLADITDTQYF